These 6 T cell receptor beta chains share one sample of origin, sequenced in a study of blood T cells in healthy people across ages. A J-beta primer mix and a sample-barcoded 5' primer were used in a second PCR of roughly 6 to 11 cycles. From the 5' RACE reads, TCRdb called clonotypes with MiXCR, one entry per CDR3 protein. This table holds about 720,000 distinct CDR3 sequences, roughly 25% found once. The data were also submitted as part of a second study, on T cells of mothers and their children.

Sequencing was performed on blood. Source of these receptors: a boy between 10 and 17 years old in good health.

This clonotype was picked up a small number of times. The chain carries TRBV12-3 or TRBV12-4 and TRBJ2-2; no clear D gene. The CDR3 runs 15 residues. The V end was cut by 1 base, the J end by 4 bases, with 10 bases between. CDR3 nucleotide sequence: TGTGCCAGCAGTTTAGTGGTCAAGTCCACCGGGGAGCTGTTTTTT. It specifies CASSLVVKSTGELFF.

J is TRBJ1-4 and V is TRBV6-2 or TRBV6-3, with a weak D call TRBD1 (5 bases). V lost 0 bases to trimming and J lost 7 bases, with 9 bases between them. CDR3 length: 14 residues. Germline lookup yields CDR1 MNHEY and CDR2 SVGEGT. DNA for the CDR3: TGTGCCAGCAGTTACTCTCCGGGGGGTGAAAAACTGTTTTTT. It specifies CASSYSPGGEKLFF.

The table lists this clonotype with a few counts. The chain recombines TRBV28 with TRBJ1-6; the match to TRBD1 covers 8 bases. The trim removed 4 bases at V and 4 bases at J, leaving 0 bases unmatched. The CDR3 runs 14 residues. Germline CDR1 MDHEN, CDR2 SYDVKM. The CDR3 region has the DNA TGTGCCAGCAGTTGGACAGGGTATAATTCACCCCTCCACTTT. It encodes CASSWTGYNSPLHF.

With regard to this clonotype: It is likely a read error, because the conserved phenylalanine at the end of the CDR3 is missing. This sequence joins TRBV2 and TRBJ1-1; 11 positions agree with TRBD1. The V gene end was trimmed by 3 bases and the J gene end by 4 bases; junction bases not matched to a gene: 4. From germline, CDR1 is SNHLY and CDR2 FYNNEI. This CDR3 is built from 15 residues. The DNA of the CDR3 is TGTGCCAGCAGTGATCGGGACAGGGGGTTCACTGAAGCTTTCTCT. Protein product: CASSDRDRGFTEAFS.

This clonotype showed up just a few times. The gene calls are TRBV2 and TRBJ2-7; tentatively, D is TRBD2 (6 bases). V was shortened by 4 bases and J by 0 bases, with 10 bases between the two germline ends. Germline V lookup: CDR1 SNHLY, CDR2 FYNNEI. The length of the CDR3 is 14 residues. DNA for the CDR3: TGTGCCAGCAGTGCGCGGGGTCACTCCTACGAGCAGTACTTC. Its protein is CASSARGHSYEQYF.

This clonotype has a handful of counts. The chain employs TRBV7-2 and TRBJ2-1, with 8 bases fitting TRBD2. The CDR3 is 14 residues long. Trimming at V came to 7 bases and at J to 3 bases, leaving 5 bases not matched to a gene. Germline assignment: CDR1 SGHTA and CDR2 FQGNSA. Written as DNA, the CDR3 is TGTGCCAGCAAGACGGGGGGGATCTACAATGAGCAGTTCTTC. Translating it yields CASKTGGIYNEQFF. Looking up the rest from reference TRBV7-2 and TRBJ2-1 gives the full variable domain: GAGVSQSPSNKVTEKGKDVELRCDPISGHTALYWYRQSLGQGLEFLIYFQGNSAPDKSGLPSDRFSAERTGGSVSTLTIQRTQQEDSAVYLCASKTGGIYNEQFFGPGTRLTVL.